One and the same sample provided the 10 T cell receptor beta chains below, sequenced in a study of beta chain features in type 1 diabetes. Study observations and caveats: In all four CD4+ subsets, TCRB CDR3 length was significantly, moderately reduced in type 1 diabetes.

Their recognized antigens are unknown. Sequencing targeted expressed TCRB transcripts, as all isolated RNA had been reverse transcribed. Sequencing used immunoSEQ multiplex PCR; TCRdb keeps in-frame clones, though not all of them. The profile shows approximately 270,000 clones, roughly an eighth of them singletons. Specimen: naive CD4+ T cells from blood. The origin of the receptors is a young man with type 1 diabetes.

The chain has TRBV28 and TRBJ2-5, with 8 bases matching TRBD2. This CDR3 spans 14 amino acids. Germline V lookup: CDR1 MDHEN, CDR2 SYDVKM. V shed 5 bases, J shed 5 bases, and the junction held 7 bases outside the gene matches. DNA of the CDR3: TGTGCCAGCAGTCGTAGCGGGGCGGGGGAGACCCAGTACTTC. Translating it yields CASSRSGAGETQYF.

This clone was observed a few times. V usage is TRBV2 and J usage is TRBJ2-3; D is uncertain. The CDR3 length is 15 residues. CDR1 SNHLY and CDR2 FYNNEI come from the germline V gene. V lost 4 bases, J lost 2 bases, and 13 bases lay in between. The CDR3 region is CASSVEQLLTDTQYF. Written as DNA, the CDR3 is TGTGCCAGCAGTGTGGAACAGTTGCTCACAGATACGCAGTATTTT. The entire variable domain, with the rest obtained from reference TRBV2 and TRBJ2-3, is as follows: EPEVTQTPSHQVTQMGQEVILRCVPISNHLYFYWYRQILGQKVEFLVSFYNNEISEKSEIFDDQFSVERPDGSNFTLKIRSTKLEDSAMYFCASSVEQLLTDTQYFGPGTRLTVL.

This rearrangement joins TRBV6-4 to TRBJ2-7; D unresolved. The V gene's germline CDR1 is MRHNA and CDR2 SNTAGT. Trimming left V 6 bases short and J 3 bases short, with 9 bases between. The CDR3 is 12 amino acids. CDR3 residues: CASSPSDYEQYF. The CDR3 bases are TGTGCCAGCAGCCCCTCAGACTACGAGCAGTACTTC.

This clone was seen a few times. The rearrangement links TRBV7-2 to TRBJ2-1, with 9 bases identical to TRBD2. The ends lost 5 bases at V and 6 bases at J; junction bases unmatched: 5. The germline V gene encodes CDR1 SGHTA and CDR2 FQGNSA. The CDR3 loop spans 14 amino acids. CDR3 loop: CASSKGTSPNEQFF. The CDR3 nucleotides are TGTGCCAGCAGCAAGGGGACTAGCCCCAATGAGCAGTTCTTC. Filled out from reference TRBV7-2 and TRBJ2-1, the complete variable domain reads GAGVSQSPSNKVTEKGKDVELRCDPISGHTALYWYRQSLGQGLEFLIYFQGNSAPDKSGLPSDRFSAERTGGSVSTLTIQRTQQEDSAVYLCASSKGTSPNEQFFGPGTRLTVL.

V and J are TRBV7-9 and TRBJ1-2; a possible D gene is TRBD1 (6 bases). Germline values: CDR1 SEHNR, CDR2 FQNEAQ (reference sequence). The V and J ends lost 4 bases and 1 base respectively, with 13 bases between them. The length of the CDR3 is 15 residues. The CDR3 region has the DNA TGTGCCAGCAGCTCATTGGACAGAGATAACTATGGCTACACCTTC. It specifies CASSSLDRDNYGYTF.

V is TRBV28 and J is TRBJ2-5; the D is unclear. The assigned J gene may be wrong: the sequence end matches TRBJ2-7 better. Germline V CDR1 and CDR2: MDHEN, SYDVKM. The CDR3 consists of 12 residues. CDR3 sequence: CASSLLSYEQYF. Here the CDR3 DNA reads TGTGCCAGCAGTCTTTTGAGCTACGAGCAGTACTTC.

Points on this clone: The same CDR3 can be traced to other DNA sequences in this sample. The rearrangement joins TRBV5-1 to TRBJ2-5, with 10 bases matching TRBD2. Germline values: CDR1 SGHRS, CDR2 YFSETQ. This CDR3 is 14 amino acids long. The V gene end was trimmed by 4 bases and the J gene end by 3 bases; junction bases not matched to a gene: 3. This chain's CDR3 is CASSPGLAEETQYF. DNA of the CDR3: TGCGCCAGCAGCCCTGGACTAGCGGAAGAGACCCAGTACTTC.

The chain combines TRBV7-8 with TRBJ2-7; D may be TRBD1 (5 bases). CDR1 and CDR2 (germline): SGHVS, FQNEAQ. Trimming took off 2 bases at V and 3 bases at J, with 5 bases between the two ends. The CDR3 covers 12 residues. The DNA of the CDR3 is TGTGCCAGCAGCTTAAGGGGCTACGAGCAGTACTTC. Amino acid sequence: CASSLRGYEQYF.

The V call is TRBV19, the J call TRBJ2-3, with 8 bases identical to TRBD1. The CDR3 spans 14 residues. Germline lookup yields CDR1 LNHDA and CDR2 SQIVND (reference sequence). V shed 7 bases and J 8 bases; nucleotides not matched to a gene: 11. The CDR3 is CASIDRGETGTQYF. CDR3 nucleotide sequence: TGTGCCAGTATCGACAGGGGCGAAACGGGTACGCAGTATTTT. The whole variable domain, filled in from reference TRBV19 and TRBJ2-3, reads DGGITQSPKYLFRKEGQNVTLSCEQNLNHDAMYWYRQDPGQGLRLIYYSQIVNDFQKGDIAEGYSVSREKKESFPLTVTSAQKNPTAFYLCASIDRGETGTQYFGPGTRLTVL.

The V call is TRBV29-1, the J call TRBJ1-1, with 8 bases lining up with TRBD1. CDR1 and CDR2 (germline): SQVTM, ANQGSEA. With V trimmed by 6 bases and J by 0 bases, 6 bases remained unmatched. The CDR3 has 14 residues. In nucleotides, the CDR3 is TGCAGCGTCCCAGGGGGCTACGTGAACACTGAAGCTTTCTTT. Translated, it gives CSVPGGYVNTEAFF.